This record looks at one T cell receptor beta chain sequence and its context. Its cognate antigen has yet to be identified. The sample holds no much larger clone one base away, and base qualities are not on file. Patients with autoimmune disease history or receiving systemic immunosuppression were excluded from the trial. In every dose cohort, peripheral blood was drawn for TCR sequencing at baseline, cycle 4 day 1, and cycle 7 day 1. The samples were drawn from a first-in-human, open-label, multicenter phase I dose-escalation trial of ivuxolimab. Adults with locally advanced or metastatic head and neck squamous cell, hepatocellular, melanoma or renal cell carcinoma were enrolled in the trial. CD4+ and CD8+ T cells were sorted separately from peripheral blood before TCR sequencing. The cysteine opens and the phenylalanine closes a CDR3 of 14 amino acids. Left in the record is the CDR3 DNA by itself, 42 bases read in frame from the first base. The trim is 3 bases for V and 5 bases for J, with a gap of 11 bases between the germline ends. CDR1 ENHRY and CDR2 SYGVKD are derived from the germline V gene.

The data stem from a study of OX40 agonist ivuxolimab in advanced cancers. Regarding the complete study: Ivuxolimab was an agonistic, fully human IgG2 monoclonal antibody directed against OX40 (CD134), a costimulatory receptor. Intravenous ivuxolimab was administered to patients every 2 weeks at six dose levels: 0.01, 0.1, 0.3, 1.5, 3 and 10 mg/kg. Of the roughly 51 dose-escalation patients, hepatocellular carcinoma was present in 19, melanoma in around 15, renal cell carcinoma in 9 and head and neck cancer in 9. The dose-escalation cohort was roughly 80% male with a mean age of about 54 years, ranging from roughly 20 to 85. Patients were allowed to have had prior anti-PD-1, anti-PD-L1 or anti-CTLA-4 therapy, and around 37% of the dose-escalation patients had previously received checkpoint inhibitors. Partial responses were achieved by three dose-escalation patients, of whom one had hepatocellular carcinoma and two had cutaneous melanoma. Peripheral TCRbeta sequencing was intended to test whether TCR sequence diversity was altered and clonal T-cell expansion was caused by ivuxolimab. The paper covers the monotherapy dose-escalation part of the phase I ivuxolimab trial, which included N of about 50 patients. Broader findings and caveats from the paper: Partial responders in the 0.1-3.0 mg/kg groups had among the lowest normalized peripheral clonal expansion, especially among CD8+ T cells. After ivuxolimab, expanded clones were on average more numerous among CD8+ T cells than among CD4+ T cells. Low levels of normalized T-cell clonal expansion were also seen in some nonresponding patients. The antigen specificity of the clonally expanded peripheral T cells was not determined. At doses of 0.1 to 3.0 mg/kg, clonal expansion of both CD4+ and CD8+ blood T cells was observed from baseline to week 6.

Genomic DNA was isolated from the sorted cells so that the TCRbeta CDR3 region could be sequenced. The immunoSEQ Assay was used to sequence the TCRbeta CDR3 regions. As stored in TCRdb, this immuneACCESS dataset retains in-frame rearrangements with V and J assigned. A fraction of the clones does not appear; measured against another copy, unresolved V genes explain less than half of the discrepancy, and the remainder lacks a known reason. This sample has 78,000 or so clones in its table, and roughly nine tenths of those were observed once. The biggest ten clones account for about 2.8% of the sample.

The receptor comes from an adult with an advanced solid tumor such as melanoma, head and neck, liver or kidney cancer. The specimen comprised CD4+ or CD8+ T cells sorted from blood, sampled in a trial of the OX40 agonist ivuxolimab. Recombination linked TRBV10-3 to TRBJ1-3; TRBD1 is a weak D gene call, 5 bases matching. The nucleotides read TGTGCCATCAGTGACGGGACGGGCCGAAACACCATATATTTT. Its coded protein is CAISDGTGRNTIYF.